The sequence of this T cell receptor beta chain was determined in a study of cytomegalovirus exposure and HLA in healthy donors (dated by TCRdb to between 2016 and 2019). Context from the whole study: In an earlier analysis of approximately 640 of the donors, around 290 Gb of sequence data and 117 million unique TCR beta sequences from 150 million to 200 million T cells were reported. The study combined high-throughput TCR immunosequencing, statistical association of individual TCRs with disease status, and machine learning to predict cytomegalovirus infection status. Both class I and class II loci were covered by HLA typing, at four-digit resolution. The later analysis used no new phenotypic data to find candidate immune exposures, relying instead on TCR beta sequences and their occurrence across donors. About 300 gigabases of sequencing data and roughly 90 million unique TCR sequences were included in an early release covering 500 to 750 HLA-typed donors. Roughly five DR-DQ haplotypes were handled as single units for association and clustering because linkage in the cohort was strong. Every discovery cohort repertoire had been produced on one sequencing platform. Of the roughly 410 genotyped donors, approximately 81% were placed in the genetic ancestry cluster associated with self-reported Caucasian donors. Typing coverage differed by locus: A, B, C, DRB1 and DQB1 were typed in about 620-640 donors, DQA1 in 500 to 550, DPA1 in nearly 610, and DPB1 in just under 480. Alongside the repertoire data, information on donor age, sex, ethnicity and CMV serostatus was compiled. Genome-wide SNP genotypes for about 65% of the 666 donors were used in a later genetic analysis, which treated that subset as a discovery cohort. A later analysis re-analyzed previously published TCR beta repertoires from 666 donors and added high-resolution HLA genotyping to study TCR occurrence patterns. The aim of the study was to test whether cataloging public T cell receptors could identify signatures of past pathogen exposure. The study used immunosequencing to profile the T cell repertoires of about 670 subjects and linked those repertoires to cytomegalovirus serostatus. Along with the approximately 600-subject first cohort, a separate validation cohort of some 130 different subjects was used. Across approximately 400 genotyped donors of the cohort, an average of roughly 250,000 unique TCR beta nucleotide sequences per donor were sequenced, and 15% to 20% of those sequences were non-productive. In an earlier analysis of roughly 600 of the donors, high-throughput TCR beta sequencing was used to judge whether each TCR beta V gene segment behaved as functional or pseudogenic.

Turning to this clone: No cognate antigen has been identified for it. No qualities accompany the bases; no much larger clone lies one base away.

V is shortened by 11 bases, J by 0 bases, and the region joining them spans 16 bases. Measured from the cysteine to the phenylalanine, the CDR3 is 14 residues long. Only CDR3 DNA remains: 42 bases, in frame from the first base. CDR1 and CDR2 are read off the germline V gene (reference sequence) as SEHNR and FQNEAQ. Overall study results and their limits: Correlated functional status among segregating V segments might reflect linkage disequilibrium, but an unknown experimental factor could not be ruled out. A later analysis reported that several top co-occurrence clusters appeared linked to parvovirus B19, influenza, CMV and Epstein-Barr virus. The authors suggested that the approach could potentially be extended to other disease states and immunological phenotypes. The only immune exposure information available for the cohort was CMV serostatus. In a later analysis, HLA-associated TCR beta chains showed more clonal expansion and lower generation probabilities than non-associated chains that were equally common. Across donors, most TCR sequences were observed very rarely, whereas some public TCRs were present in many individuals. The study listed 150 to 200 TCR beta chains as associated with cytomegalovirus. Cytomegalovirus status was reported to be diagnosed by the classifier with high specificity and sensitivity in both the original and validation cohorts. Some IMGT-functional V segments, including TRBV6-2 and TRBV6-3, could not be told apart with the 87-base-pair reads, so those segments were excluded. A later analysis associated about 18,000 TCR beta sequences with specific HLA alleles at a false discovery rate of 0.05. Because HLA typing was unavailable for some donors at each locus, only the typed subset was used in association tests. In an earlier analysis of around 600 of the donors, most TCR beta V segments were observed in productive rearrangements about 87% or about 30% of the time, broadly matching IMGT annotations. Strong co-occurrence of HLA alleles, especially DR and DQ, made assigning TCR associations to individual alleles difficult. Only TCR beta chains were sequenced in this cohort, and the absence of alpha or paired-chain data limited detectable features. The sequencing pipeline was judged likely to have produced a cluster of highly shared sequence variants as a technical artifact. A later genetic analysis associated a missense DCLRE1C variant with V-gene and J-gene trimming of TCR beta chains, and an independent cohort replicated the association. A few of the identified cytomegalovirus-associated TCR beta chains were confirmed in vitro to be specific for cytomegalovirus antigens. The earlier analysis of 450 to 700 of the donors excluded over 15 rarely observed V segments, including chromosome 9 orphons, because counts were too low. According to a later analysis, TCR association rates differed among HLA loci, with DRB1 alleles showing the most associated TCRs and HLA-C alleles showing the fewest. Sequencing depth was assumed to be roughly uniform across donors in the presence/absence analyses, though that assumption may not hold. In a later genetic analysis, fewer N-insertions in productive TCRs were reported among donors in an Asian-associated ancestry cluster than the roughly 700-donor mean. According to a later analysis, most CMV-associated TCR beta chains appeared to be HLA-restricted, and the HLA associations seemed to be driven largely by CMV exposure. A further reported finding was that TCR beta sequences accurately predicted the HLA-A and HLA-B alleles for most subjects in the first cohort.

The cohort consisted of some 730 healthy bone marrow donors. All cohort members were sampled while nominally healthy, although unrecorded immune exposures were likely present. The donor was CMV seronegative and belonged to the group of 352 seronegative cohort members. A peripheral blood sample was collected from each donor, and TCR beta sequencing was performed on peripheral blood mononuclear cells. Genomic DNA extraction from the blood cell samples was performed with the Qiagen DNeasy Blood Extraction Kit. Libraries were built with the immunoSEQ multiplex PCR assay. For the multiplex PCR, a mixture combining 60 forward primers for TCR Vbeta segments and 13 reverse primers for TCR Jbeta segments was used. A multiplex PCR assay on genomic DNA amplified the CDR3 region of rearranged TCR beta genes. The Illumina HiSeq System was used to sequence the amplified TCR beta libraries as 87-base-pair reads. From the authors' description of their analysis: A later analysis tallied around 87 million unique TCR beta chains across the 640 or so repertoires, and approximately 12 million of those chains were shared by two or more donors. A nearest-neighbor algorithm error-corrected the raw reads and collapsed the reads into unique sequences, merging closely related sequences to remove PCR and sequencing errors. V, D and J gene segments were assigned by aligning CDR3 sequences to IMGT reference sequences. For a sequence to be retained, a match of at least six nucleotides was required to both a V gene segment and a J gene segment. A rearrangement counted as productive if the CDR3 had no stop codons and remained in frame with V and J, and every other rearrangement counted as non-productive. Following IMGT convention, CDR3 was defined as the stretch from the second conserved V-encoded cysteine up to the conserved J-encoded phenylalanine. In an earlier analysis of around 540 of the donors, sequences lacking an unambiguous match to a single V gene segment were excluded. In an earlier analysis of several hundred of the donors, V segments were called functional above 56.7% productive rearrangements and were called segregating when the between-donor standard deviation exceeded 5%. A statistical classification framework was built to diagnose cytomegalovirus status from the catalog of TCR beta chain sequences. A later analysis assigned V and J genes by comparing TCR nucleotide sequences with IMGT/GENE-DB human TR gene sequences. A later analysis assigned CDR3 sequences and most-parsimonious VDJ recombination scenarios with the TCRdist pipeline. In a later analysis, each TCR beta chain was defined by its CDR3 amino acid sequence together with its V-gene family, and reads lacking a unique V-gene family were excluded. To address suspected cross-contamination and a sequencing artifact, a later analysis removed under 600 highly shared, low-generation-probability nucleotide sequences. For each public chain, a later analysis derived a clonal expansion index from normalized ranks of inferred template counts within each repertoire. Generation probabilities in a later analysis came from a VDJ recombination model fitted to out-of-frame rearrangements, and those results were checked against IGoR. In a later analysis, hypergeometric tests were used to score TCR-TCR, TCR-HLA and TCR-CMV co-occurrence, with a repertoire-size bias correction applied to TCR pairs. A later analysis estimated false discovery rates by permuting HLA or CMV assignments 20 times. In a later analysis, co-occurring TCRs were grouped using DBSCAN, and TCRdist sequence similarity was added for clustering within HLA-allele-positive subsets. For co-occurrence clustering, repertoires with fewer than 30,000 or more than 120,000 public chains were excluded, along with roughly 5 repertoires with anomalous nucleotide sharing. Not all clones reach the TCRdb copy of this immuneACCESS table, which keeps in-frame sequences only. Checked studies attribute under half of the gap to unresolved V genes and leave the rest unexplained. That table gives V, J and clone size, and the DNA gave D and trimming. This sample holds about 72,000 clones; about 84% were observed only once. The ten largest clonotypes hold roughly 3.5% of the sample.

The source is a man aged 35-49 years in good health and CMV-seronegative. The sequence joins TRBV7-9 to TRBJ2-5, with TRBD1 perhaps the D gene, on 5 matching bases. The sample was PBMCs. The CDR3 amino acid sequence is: CAAGQGKYQETQYF. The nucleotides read TGTGCCGCCGGCCAGGGAAAGTACCAAGAGACCCAGTACTTC.